This T cell receptor beta chain came from a study of early T cells in non-severe SARS-CoV-2 infection. The wider study: Sequencing of bulk RNA from unsorted whole blood was done, without chain pairing.

With 1 base removed from V and 1 base from J, the gap between germline ends came to 8 bases. Germline-derived CDR1 and CDR2 are DFQATT and SNEGSKA (reference sequence). The CDR3 extends over 13 amino acids. In its sample, this clonotype was seen a few times. Its antigen remains unknown. Study-level findings and limits: VDJdb matching skewed toward anti-spike CD8 responses, missing private and CD4 specificities.

Unique molecular identifiers were affixed to single, distinct cDNA molecules. In TCRdb, the 5' RACE reads were re-called with MiXCR into one record per CDR3 protein. The repertoire holds tens of thousands of distinct CDR3 sequences, approximately 10% seen once, with roughly 3% in the top ten. The material sequenced was whole blood, taken at baseline. J is TRBJ2-7 and V is TRBV20-1; no clear D gene. The clonotype comes from an adult who was a healthcare worker with PCR-confirmed SARS-CoV-2 infection or an uninfected control (not recorded which). The CDR3 loop is CSARAPVSYEQYF. The CDR3 nucleotides are TGCAGTGCTAGAGCCCCGGTTTCCTACGAGCAGTACTTC.